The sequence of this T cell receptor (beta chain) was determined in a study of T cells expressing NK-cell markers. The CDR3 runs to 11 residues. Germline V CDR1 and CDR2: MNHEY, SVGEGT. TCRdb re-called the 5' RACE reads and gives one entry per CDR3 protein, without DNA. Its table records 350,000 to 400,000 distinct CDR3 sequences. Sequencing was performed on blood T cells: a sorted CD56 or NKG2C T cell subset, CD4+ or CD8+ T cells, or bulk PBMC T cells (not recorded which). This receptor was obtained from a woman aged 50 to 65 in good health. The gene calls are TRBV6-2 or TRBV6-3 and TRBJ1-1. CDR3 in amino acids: CASAHYREAFF.